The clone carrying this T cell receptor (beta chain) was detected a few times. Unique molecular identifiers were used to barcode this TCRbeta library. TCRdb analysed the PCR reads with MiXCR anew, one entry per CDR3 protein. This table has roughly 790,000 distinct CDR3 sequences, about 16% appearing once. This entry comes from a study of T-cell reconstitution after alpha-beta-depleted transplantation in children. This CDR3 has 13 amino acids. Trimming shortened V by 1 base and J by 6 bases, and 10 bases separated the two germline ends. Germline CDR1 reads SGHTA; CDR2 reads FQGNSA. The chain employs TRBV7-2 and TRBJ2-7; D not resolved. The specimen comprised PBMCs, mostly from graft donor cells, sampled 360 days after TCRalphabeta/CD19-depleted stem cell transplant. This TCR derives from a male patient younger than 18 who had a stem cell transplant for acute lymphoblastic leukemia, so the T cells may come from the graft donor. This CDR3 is CASSLVSLSEQYF. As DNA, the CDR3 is TGTGCCAGCAGCTTAGTTTCCCTGAGCGAGCAGTACTTC.